The T cell receptor (beta chain) under discussion was sequenced for a study of blood T cell repertoires in COVID-19. Study context: Samples taken during acute and convalescent COVID-19 were collected in the United States, Italy and Spain. T cells, B-cell-depleted T cells, or PBMCs provided the cDNA or gDNA that served as material.

V was clipped by 3 bases and J by 2 bases, with 16 bases between them. This CDR3 is 16 amino acids long. Germline loops: CDR1 LGHDT, CDR2 YNNKEL (reference sequence). Measured with immunoSEQ multiplex PCR; TCRdb has only the in-frame clones, and not every one. This sample has around 100,000 clones; 80% occur once, and the top ten carry approximately 31%. This clone was detected only once. The receptor's source is a man aged 70 or older with active or convalescent COVID-19. Sample: peripheral blood. V usage is TRBV3-1 (or the pseudogene TRBV3-2) and J usage is TRBJ1-1, with a tentative D call TRBD1 (5 bases). The CDR3 nucleotides are TGTGCCAGCAGCCATCAATTTGACAGAAGAAACACTGAAGCTTTCTTT. It is translated as CASSHQFDRRNTEAFF.